Sequencing of this TCR beta chain was carried out in a study of shared clonotypes between healthy human individuals. Overall study context: Plates per donor: three CD4 naive, three CD4 memory, two CD8 naive, one CD8 memory.

Overall study results and limits: Richness estimates generally favored naive over memory subsets. Four donors held about 5% of naive CD4 clonotypes in common.

CDR1 and CDR2 from the germline V gene are ENHRY and SYGVKD. The CDR3 is 15 amino acids. V was cut by 0 bases and J by 5 bases, with 13 bases left in between. For sorted subsets, approximately 200 ng DNA per replicate equaled approximately 32,000 T cell genomes. The repertoire was sequenced with immunoSEQ multiplex PCR; TCRdb's copy has only in-frame clones and lacks some. Altogether around 1,000,000 clones are present, approximately 77% being singletons, with the ten largest covering almost 0.9%. Note on this clone: Its antigen is currently unknown.

The receptor comes from a man aged 18 to 29 in good health. Some clones in this sample may be carry-over from other donors' samples. Sequencing was carried out using memory CD4+ T cells from PBMCs. Documented subset: CD45RA-negative fraction. The chain carries TRBV10-3 and TRBJ1-1; D is perhaps TRBD1 (5 bases). The chain's CDR3 is CAISESYGGGTEAFF. CDR3 coding DNA: TGTGCCATCAGTGAGTCGTACGGGGGAGGAACTGAAGCTTTCTTT.